Given below is one T cell receptor beta chain in context. What it recognizes is unknown. The sort gate was single viable CD3+CD4+CD8-CD45RO+ cells for memory CD4+ T cells. Total CD4+ T cells were enriched by CD4 positive selection. Assay: immunoSEQ multiplex PCR; the TCRdb copy retains only in-frame clones and omits some. The sample contains 60,000 to 70,000 clones, around 76% of which appear only once. This specimen belongs to a study of memory CD4+ T cells and cytomegalovirus serostatus. Whole-study findings and limits: Repertoires predicted CMV serostatus with median bootstrapped AUC of about 0.96. Of approximately 150 reported CMV TCRbeta sequences, just over 65 were found in memory CD4+ repertoires.

V shed 3 bases and J shed 8 bases, with 11 bases lying between them. The CDR3 length is 12 residues. Looked up from germline, CDR1 is SGHRS and CDR2 is YFSETQ. This receptor was identified in an adult in good health and CMV-seropositive. Sequenced material: memory CD4+ T cells from blood. This sequence joins TRBV5-1 and TRBJ1-1, with a possible D match to TRBD1 (6 bases). CDR3 amino acids: CASSSGDLEAFF. CDR3 bases: TGCGCCAGCAGCTCAGGGGACCTCGAAGCTTTCTTT.